This T cell receptor (beta chain) stems from a study of T cell responses to AZD1222 COVID-19 vaccine. Study findings and constraints: Repertoires were sampled only after the peak T cell response. Spike regions recognized by vaccine-associated CD4 TCRs spanned the protein, led by 160-218 and 743-854. Donors were mostly white British, more females; clonal diversity possibly underestimated. Spike-specific TCR breadth and depth rose after two AZD1222 doses.

Some clones are missing from TCRdb's copy, which holds only in-frame ones; the method was immunoSEQ multiplex PCR. This sample has 120,000 or so clones, with about 90% found just once. CDR3 length: 14 residues. The germline V gene has CDR1 GTSNPN and CDR2 SVGIG (reference sequence). With 7 bases removed from V and 7 bases from J, the gap between germline ends came to 20 bases. As concerns this clone: Its specificity is unknown.

Source: peripheral blood, taken on day 0 of AZD1222 vaccination. The chain joins TRBV30 to TRBJ1-5, with D unclear. The sequence was collected from an adult in good health. CDR3 sequence reads: CALSDDPAGQPQHF. The CDR3 nucleotides read TGTGCCTTATCGGACGACCCCGCGGGACAGCCCCAGCATTTT.